Each of the 10 T cell receptor beta chains below was sequenced from the same sample in a study of T-cell reconstitution after alpha-beta-depleted transplantation in children. Molecular barcoding with unique molecular identifiers was used for the TCRbeta library. Via MiXCR, TCRdb re-called the PCR reads, giving one row per CDR3 protein. Among 400,000 to 550,000 distinct CDR3 sequences listed, 8% to 11% were seen once. The sample here was PBMCs, taken before TCRalphabeta/CD19-depleted stem cell transplant. The receptors here all came from a child aged 2 to 9 with inherited bone marrow failure, due to receive a stem cell transplant.

This clonotype was detected many times. The chain employs TRBV29-1 and TRBJ2-1; 14 nucleotides align to TRBD2. V was pared by 1 base and J by 6 bases, with 5 bases of the junction left unmatched. The germline V gene encodes CDR1 SQVTM and CDR2 ANQGSEA. This CDR3 has 16 amino acids. The CDR3 DNA reads as TGCAGCGTTGAAGGACGACTAGCGGGAGGGATCAATGAGCAGTTCTTC. Translation gives CSVEGRLAGGINEQFF.

To note about this clonotype: One end of the junction is discordant with germline, which a read error may explain. The chain is built from TRBV7-2 and TRBJ2-7; D call uncertain. CDR3 length: 15 amino acids. Looked up from germline, CDR1 is SGHTA and CDR2 is FQGNSA. The CDR3 region has the DNA TGTGCCAGCAGCTTAGAGTGGACGCCCTCCTACGAGCAGCACTTC. Residues: CASSLEWTPSYEQHF.

This clonotype was seen at least ten times. The chain recombines TRBV9 with TRBJ1-6, with D unresolved. Trimming left V 0 bases short and J 9 bases short, with 4 bases between. This CDR3 is 12 amino acids long. Germline CDR1 SGDLS, CDR2 YYNGEE. Here the CDR3 DNA reads TGTGCCAGCAGCGTAGCTAGTTCACCCCTCCACTTT. Translated: CASSVASSPLHF.

This clonotype came up many times. This chain connects TRBV6-2 or TRBV6-3 to TRBJ2-7; 8 nucleotides align to TRBD1. CDR1 is MNHEY and CDR2 is SVGEGT in the germline V gene. The CDR3 is 15 residues long. J gave up 4 bases and V 6 bases, and 11 bases lay outside the gene matches. The CDR3 nucleotides are TGTGCCAGCAGAACTCGGGACAGGATATCTTACGAGCAGTACTTC. As protein: CASRTRDRISYEQYF.

The V and J genes are TRBV9 and TRBJ2-1; D is undetermined. Germline V gene data show CDR1 as SGDLS and CDR2 as YYNGEE. The CDR3 is 15 amino acids. V lost 3 bases, J lost 5 bases, and 15 bases lay in between. CDR3 nucleotides: TGTGCCAGCAGCGGTCCCCTACCTAGGGACAATGAGCAGTTCTTC. The encoded protein is CASSGPLPRDNEQFF.

This clonotype was detected many times. The chain couples TRBV29-1 to TRBJ2-5, with TRBD1 identical over 7 bases. Unmatched junction bases numbered 6, after V lost 6 bases and J lost 5 bases. Germline assignment: CDR1 SQVTM and CDR2 ANQGSEA. This CDR3 contains 12 residues. CDR3 sequence: CSVLTGMETQYF. The CDR3 DNA sequence: TGCAGCGTCTTGACAGGGATGGAGACCCAGTACTTC.

This clonotype turned up a few times. The chain carries TRBV18 and TRBJ2-1, with D possibly being TRBD2 (6 bases). Trimming shortened V by 3 bases and J by 2 bases, and 11 bases separated the two germline ends. The germline V gene has CDR1 KGHSH and CDR2 LQKENI. The CDR3 is made up of 15 amino acids. CDR3 protein: CASSPYGSTYNEQFF. The CDR3 DNA sequence: TGTGCCAGCTCACCGTACGGGAGCACCTACAATGAGCAGTTCTTC.

This clonotype was found many times. This chain links TRBV15 with TRBJ1-5, with TRBD1 matching over 11 bases. V lost 5 bases and J lost 3; bases outside the gene matches: 6. Germline CDR1 and CDR2: LNHNV and YYDKDF (reference sequence). This CDR3 has 16 residues. CDR3 sequence: CATSVRDRGFNQPQHF. The CDR3 coding sequence is TGTGCCACCAGCGTCCGGGACAGGGGGTTCAATCAGCCCCAGCATTTT.

This clonotype was picked up many times. The chain is built from TRBV6-5 and TRBJ1-1; TRBD1 is a possible D gene (5 bases). CDR1 and CDR2 (germline): MNHEY, SVGAGI. The V end lost 0 bases, the J end lost 3 bases, and 8 bases lay between the germline ends. The CDR3 totals 14 residues. CDR3: CASSYSEGDTEAFF. Here the CDR3 DNA reads TGTGCCAGCAGTTACTCTGAAGGGGACACTGAAGCTTTCTTT.

This clonotype was observed many times. The chain recombines TRBV12-3 or TRBV12-4 with TRBJ2-2, with TRBD2 matching 13 bases. J gave up 7 bases and V 4 bases, and 3 bases lay outside the gene matches. CDR3 size: 15 residues. The CDR3 region is CASSWGLAGIGELFF. Written as DNA, the CDR3 is TGTGCCAGCAGTTGGGGACTAGCGGGAATCGGGGAGCTGTTTTTT.